The source of this TCR beta chain is a study of cytomegalovirus exposure and HLA in healthy donors. Findings and caveats of the study: A link between a missense DCLRE1C variant and TCR beta V- and J-gene trimming emerged from a later analysis. TCR beta sequences numbering under 20,000 were associated with HLA alleles at 0.05 false discovery rate in a later analysis.

Amplification used 60 Vbeta primers and 13 Jbeta primers. Clones were sequenced by immunoSEQ multiplex PCR, and TCRdb holds only the in-frame ones, with some missing. The sample lists approximately 100,000 clones, roughly 79% occurring once. Note on this clone: Its specificity is not known.

The sequence came from a man aged 40-55 years in good health and CMV-seronegative. The specimen sequenced was PBMCs.

The CDR3 nucleotides read TGTGCCAGCAGCTCCAGGACTAGCTCACAAGAGACCCAGTACTTC. This translates into CASSSRTSSQETQYF. The V call is TRBV7-2, the J call TRBJ2-5; TRBD2 matches at 8 bases. Trimming removed 4 bases from V and 2 bases from J; junction bases left unmatched: 6. CDR1 and CDR2 (germline): SGHTA, FQGNSA. The CDR3 covers 15 residues.